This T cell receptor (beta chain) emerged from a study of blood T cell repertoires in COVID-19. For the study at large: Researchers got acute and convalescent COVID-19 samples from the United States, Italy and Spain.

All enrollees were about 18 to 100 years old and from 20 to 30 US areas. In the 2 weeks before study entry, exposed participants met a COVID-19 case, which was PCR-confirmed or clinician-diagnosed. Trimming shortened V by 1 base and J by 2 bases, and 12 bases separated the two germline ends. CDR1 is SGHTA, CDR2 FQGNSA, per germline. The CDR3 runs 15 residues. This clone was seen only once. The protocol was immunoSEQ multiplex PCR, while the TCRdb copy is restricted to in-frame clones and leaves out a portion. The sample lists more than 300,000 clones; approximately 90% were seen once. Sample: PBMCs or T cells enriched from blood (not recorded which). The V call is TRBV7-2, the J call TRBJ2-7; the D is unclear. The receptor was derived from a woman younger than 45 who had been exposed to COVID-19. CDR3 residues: CASSLGPVPTYEQYF. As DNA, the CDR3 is TGTGCCAGCAGCTTAGGCCCGGTGCCGACCTACGAGCAGTACTTC.